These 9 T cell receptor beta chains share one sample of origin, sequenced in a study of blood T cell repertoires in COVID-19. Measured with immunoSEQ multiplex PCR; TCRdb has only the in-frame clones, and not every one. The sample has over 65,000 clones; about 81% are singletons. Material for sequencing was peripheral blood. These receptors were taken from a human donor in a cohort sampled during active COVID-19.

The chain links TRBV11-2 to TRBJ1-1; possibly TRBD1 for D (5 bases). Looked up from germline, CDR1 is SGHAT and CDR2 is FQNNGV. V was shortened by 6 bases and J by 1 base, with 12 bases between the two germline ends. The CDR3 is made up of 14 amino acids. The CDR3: CASSLLTGNTEAFF. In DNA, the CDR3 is TGTGCCAGCAGTTTACTTACAGGGAACACTGAAGCTTTCTTT.

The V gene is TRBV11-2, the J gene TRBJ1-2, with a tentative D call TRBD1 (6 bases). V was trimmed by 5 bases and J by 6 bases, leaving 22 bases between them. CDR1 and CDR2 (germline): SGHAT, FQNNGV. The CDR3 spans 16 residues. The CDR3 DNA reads TGTGCCAGCAGCCGTATCTCGGGAAGGGGGAGAAATGGCTACACCTTC. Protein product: CASSRISGRGRNGYTF.

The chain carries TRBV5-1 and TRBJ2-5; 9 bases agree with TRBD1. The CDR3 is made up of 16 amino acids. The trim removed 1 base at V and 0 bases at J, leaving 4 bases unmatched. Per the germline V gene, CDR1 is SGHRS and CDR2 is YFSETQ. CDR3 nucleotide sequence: TGCGCCAGCAGCTTGTGGACAGGGGTAAACCAAGAGACCCAGTACTTC. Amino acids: CASSLWTGVNQETQYF.

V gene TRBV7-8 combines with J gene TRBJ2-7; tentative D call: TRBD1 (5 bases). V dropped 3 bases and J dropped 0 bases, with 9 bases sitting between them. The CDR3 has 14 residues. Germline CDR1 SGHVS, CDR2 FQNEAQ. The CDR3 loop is CASSFRDSSYEQYF. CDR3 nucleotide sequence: TGTGCCAGCAGCTTCCGCGACAGCTCCTACGAGCAGTACTTC. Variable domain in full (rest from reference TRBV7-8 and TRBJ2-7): GAGVSQSPRYKVAKRGQDVALRCDPISGHVSLFWYQQALGQGPEFLTYFQNEAQLDKSGLPSDRFFAERPEGSVSTLKIQRTQQEDSAVYLCASSFRDSSYEQYFGPGTRLTVT.

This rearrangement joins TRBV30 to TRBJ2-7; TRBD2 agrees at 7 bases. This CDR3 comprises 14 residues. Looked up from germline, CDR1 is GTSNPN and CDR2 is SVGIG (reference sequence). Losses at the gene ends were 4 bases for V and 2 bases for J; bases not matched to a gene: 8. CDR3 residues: CAWTFWGGTYEQYF. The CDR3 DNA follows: TGTGCCTGGACCTTCTGGGGGGGGACCTACGAGCAGTACTTC.

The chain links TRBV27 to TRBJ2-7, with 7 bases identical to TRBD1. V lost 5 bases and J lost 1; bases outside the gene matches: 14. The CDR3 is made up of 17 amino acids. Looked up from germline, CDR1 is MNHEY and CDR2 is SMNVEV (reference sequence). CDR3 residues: CASSADRYSLVSYEQYF. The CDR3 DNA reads TGTGCCAGCAGTGCGGACAGGTACTCTCTTGTTTCCTACGAGCAGTACTTC.

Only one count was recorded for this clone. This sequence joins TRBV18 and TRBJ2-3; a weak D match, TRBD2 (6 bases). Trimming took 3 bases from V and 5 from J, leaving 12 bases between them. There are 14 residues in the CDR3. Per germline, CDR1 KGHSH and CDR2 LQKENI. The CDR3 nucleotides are TGTGCCAGCTCACCGGGGGGAATTGGAGATACGCAGTATTTT. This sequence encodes CASSPGGIGDTQYF.

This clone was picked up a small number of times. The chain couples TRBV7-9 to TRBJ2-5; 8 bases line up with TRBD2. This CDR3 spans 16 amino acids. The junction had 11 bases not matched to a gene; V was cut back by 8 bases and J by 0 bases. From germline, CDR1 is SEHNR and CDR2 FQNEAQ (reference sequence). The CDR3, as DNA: TGTGCCAGCTCCCCCGGGGGGGGGCTCTACCAAGAGACCCAGTACTTC. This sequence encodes CASSPGGGLYQETQYF. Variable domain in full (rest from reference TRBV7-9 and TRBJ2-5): DTGVSQNPRHKITKRGQNVTFRCDPISEHNRLYWYRQTLGQGPEFLTYFQNEAQLEKSRLLSDRFSAERPKGSFSTLEIQRTEQGDSAMYLCASSPGGGLYQETQYFGPGTRLLVL.

CDR3 loop: CASRQAGGGTGELFF. In DNA form, the CDR3 reads TGTGCCAGCAGACAGGCGGGAGGGGGAACCGGGGAGCTGTTTTTT. The chain links TRBV2 to TRBJ2-2, with 9 bases lining up with TRBD2. CDR1 SNHLY and CDR2 FYNNEI come from the germline V gene. The CDR3 has 15 amino acids. The V and J ends lost 6 bases and 5 bases, in that order; junction bases with no gene match: 7.